Listed below are T cell receptor beta chains from one sample, sequenced in a study of cytomegalovirus exposure and HLA in healthy donors. Some clones are missing from TCRdb's copy, which holds only in-frame ones; the method was immunoSEQ multiplex PCR. The sample has 150,000 to 200,000 clones, about four fifths seen once. What was sequenced was PBMCs. These receptors came from a woman aged 40 to 49 in good health and CMV-seronegative. Both conserved end residues are part of each CDR3. A D gene is named only where the DNA matches it firmly. Clone size, where shown, is once, few, many, or a class for clones that have expanded.

-	-	TRBJ2-2	TRBV9	CASSGQSGGGGELFF	TGTGCCAGCAGCGGGCAGTCGGGGGGCGGCGGGGAGCTGTTTTTT
-	TRBD2	TRBJ2-3	TRBV2	CASSPGLPATDTQYF	TGTGCCAGCAGTCCGGGACTACCCGCGACAGATACGCAGTATTTT
-	TRBD2	TRBJ2-3	TRBV18	CASSRELAGTDTQYF	TGTGCCAGCTCACGAGAACTAGCGGGCACAGATACGCAGTATTTT
-	-	TRBJ1-1	TRBV19	CASNQKGGESEAFF	TGTGCCAGTAATCAGAAAGGGGGGGAGAGTGAAGCTTTCTTT
few	TRBD1	TRBJ2-5	TRBV14	CASSQDGRPGGTQYF	TGTGCCAGCAGCCAAGATGGGCGGCCAGGGGGGACCCAGTACTTC
-	-	TRBJ2-3	TRBV9	CASSLIPGPSDTQYF	TGTGCCAGCAGCCTCATTCCTGGGCCGTCAGATACGCAGTATTTT
-	-	TRBJ1-5	TRBV5-1	CASSPDNSNQPQHF	TGCGCCAGCAGCCCCGACAACAGCAATCAGCCCCAGCATTTT
once	-	TRBJ1-2	TRBV5-1	CASSPGQSDGYTF	TGCGCCAGCAGCCCCGGACAGTCAGATGGCTACACCTTC
-	TRBD1	TRBJ1-1	TRBV19	CASSKLTGGTEAFF	TGTGCCAGTAGCAAGTTGACAGGGGGCACTGAAGCTTTCTTT
-	TRBD1	TRBJ1-6	TRBV5-1	CASKQGLNSPLHF	TGCGCCAGCAAACAGGGGTTAAATTCACCCCTCCACTTT
-	-	TRBJ1-2	TRBV7-9	CASSDISVAGPRGYTF	TGTGCCAGCAGCGACATATCCGTGGCGGGTCCTCGTGGCTACACCTTC
once	-	TRBJ1-3	TRBV7-2	CASSLTTSSGNTIYF	TGTGCCAGCAGCTTAACCACCAGCTCTGGAAACACCATATATTTT
-	-	TRBJ2-1	TRBV20-1	CSARRGSEQFF	TGCAGTGCTAGAAGAGGGAGTGAGCAGTTCTTC
-	-	TRBJ1-4	TRBV4-2	CASSQDWRDEKLFF	TGTGCCAGCAGCCAAGATTGGAGGGATGAAAAACTGTTTTTT
-	-	TRBJ1-1	TRBV5-6	CASSLYDVGSEAFF	TGTGCCAGCAGCTTGTACGATGTGGGCTCTGAAGCTTTCTTT